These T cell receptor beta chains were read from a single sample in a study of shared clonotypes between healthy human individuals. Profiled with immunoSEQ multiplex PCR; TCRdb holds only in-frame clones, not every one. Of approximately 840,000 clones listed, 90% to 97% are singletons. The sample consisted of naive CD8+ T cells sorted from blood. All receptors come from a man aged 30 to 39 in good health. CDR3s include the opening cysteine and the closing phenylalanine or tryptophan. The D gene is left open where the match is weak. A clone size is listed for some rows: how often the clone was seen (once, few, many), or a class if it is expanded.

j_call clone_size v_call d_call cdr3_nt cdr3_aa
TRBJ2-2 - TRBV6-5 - TGTGCCAGCAGACCCGGACCTATCACCGGGGAGCTGTTTTTT CASRPGPITGELFF
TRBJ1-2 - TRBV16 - TGTGCCAGCAGCCAATCCCGGACAGACTATGGCTACACCTTC CASSQSRTDYGYTF
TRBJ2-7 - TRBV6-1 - TGTGCCAGCAGTGAAGCGCTTGGGGGCGTCGAGCAGTACTTC CASSEALGGVEQYF
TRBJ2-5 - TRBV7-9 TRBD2 TGTGCCAGCAGCTTAGTGCGGGAGGGTTGGGAGACCCAGTACTTC CASSLVREGWETQYF
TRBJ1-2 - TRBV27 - TGTGCCAGCAGTCCAATTTCGGACACTTTCTATGGCTACACCTTC CASSPISDTFYGYTF
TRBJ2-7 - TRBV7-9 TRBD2 TGTGCCAGCAGCTCCTATGGACTAGCGGGTTCCTACGAGCAGTACTTC CASSSYGLAGSYEQYF
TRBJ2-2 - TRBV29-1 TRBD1 TGCAGCGTTGAAATTAGGACAGGGCAGTACACCGGGGAGCTGTTTTTT CSVEIRTGQYTGELFF
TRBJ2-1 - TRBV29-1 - TGCAGCGTTAGGGACTTGAACAATGAGCAGTTCTTC CSVRDLNNEQFF
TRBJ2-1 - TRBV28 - TGTGCCAGCACCGACTGGGGGACCTACAATGAGCAGTTCTTC CASTDWGTYNEQFF
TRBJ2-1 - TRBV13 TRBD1 TGTGCCAGCAGCCTCGAGGGACAGGGTATACATGAGCAGTTCTTC CASSLEGQGIHEQFF
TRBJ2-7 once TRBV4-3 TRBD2 TGCGCCAGCAGCCAAGGTGGACTAGGATCCCTTGACGAGCAGTACTTC CASSQGGLGSLDEQYF
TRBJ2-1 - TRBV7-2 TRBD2 TGTGCCAGCAGCGCAGGGACTAGCGAGTACAATGAGCAGTTCTTC CASSAGTSEYNEQFF
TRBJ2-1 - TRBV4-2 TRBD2 TGTGCCAGCAGCCATCTAGATACTGGGGGGGGTGAGCAGTTCTTC CASSHLDTGGGEQFF
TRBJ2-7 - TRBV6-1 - TGTGCCAGCCAGGGGCTTAGGGAAGGCTACGAGCAGTACTTC CASQGLREGYEQYF
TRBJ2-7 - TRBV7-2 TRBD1 TGTGCCAGCAGCCCAGGACAGGGCTTAGGCTACGAGCAGTACTTC CASSPGQGLGYEQYF
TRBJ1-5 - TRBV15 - TGTGCCACCAGCGGGGACGGGAGCAATCAGCCCCAGCATTTT CATSGDGSNQPQHF
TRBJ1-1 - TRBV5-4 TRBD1 TGTGCCAGCAGCGACGGAGGGGGGACAGTGAACACTGAAGCTTTCTTT CASSDGGGTVNTEAFF
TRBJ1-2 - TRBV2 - TGTGCCAGCAGTGATCTTAGCCAGTACTATGGCTACACCTTC CASSDLSQYYGYTF
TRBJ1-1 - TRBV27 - TGTGCCAGCAGTTTATATGCAGCCATGAACACTGAAGCTTTCTTT CASSLYAAMNTEAFF
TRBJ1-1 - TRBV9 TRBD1 TGTGCCAGCGACCGGGGACAGATGAACACTGAAGCTTTCTTT CASDRGQMNTEAFF
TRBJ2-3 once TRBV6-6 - TGTGCCAGCAGCGAAAACAACTGGGGTACGCAGTATTTT CASSENNWGTQYF
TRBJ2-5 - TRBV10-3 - TGTGCCATCGGATGGGGAGAGACCCAGTACTTC CAIGWGETQYF
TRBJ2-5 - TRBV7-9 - TGTGCCAGCAGCTTAGTCCAAGAGACCCAGTACTTC CASSLVQETQYF
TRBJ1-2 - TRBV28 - TGTGCCAGCAGTTTCGGCGTCGGGTGGAACTATGGCTACACCTTC CASSFGVGWNYGYTF
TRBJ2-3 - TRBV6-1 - TGTGCCAGCAGTGAACTCCGGGGGACTAGCACAGATACGCAGTATTTT CASSELRGTSTDTQYF
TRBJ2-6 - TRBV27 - TGTGCCAGCGGGTCTTCAATAGGTTCTGGGGCCAACGTCCTGACTTTC CASGSSIGSGANVLTF
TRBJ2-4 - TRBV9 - TGTGCCAGCAGCGCCTCTAGCGCGGGGGCCAAAAACATTCAGTACTTC CASSASSAGAKNIQYF
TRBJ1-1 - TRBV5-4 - TGTGCCAGCAGCTTTGGGCAGGGCGCGGGGATGAACACTGAAGCTTTCTTT CASSFGQGAGMNTEAFF
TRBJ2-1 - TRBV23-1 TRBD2 TGCGCCAGCAGTCAATCTTCAAGCGGGAGGGCCTACAATGAGCAGTTCTTC CASSQSSSGRAYNEQFF
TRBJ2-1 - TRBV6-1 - TGTGCCAGCATAGGACTCCCCGTTGAGCAGTTCTTC CASIGLPVEQFF
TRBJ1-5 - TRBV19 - TGTGCCAGTAGTATGACCTCGACAGGTCCCCAGCATTTT CASSMTSTGPQHF
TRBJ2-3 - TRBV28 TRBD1 TGTGCCAGCAGCTTCCCCACCGGGACAGGGGGTAAGGATACGCAGTATTTT CASSFPTGTGGKDTQYF
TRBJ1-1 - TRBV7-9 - TGTGCCAGCAGCTTAGCGGGCAGGCTCGGTGAAGCTTTCTTT CASSLAGRLGEAFF
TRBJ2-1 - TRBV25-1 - TGTGCCAGCAGTGAAGTGGGGAATGAGCAGTTCTTC CASSEVGNEQFF
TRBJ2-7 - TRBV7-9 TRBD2 TGTGCCAGCAGCGGGAATAGCGGGAGGGAAATTTTACGGGAGCAGTACTTC CASSGNSGREILREQYF
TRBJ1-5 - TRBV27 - TGTGCCAGCAGTCGCGGACAGAATCAGCCCCAGCATTTT CASSRGQNQPQHF
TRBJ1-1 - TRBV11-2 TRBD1 TGTGCCAGCAGCTTAGGAGGGACAGGGGGTATCGACACTGAAGCTTTCTTT CASSLGGTGGIDTEAFF
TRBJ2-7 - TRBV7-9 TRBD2 TGTGCCAGCAGCTTGGGGGGGTTCGCCTACGAGCAGTACTTC CASSLGGFAYEQYF
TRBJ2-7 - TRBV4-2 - TGTGCCAGCAGCCAAGGGTTTCCGGGTTCGGGCGAGCAGTACTTC CASSQGFPGSGEQYF
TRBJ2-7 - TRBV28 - TGTGCCAGCAGTTCTGTCCCCTTCTACGAGCAGTACTTC CASSSVPFYEQYF
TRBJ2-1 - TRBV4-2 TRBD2 TGTGCCAGCATGCCACCCAGCGGGAACAATGAGCAGTTCTTC CASMPPSGNNEQFF
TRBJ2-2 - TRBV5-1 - TGCGCCAGCAGCCCCCGGACTCGCAAGGACACCGGGGAGCTGTTTTTT CASSPRTRKDTGELFF
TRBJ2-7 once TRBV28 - TGTGCCTTCGGGCCCTCCTACGAGCAGTACTTC CAFGPSYEQYF
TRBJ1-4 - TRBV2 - TGTGCCAGCAGTGAACGTGGCAGAAATGAAAAACTGTTTTTT CASSERGRNEKLFF
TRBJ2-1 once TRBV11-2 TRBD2 TGTGCCAGCAGCCCAGAAATGAATGTACTAGCGGGGACCCAGTTCTTC CASSPEMNVLAGTQFF
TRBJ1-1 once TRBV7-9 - TGTGCCAGCAGCTCCGGGCGAACGAATGACCCGAACACTGAAGCTTTCTTT CASSSGRTNDPNTEAFF
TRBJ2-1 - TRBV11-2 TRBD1 TGTGCCAGCAGCCCGCGGACAGGGGAGACTGAGCAGTTCTTC CASSPRTGETEQFF
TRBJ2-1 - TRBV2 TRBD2 TGTGCCAACCTGAGAAGAATGGGGCGGGAGGGCCTTGAGCAGTTCTTC CANLRRMGREGLEQFF
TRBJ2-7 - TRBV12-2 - TGTGCAAGTCGCCCGGACAGGGGCTCCCGCGGGTCCTACGAGCAGTACTTC CASRPDRGSRGSYEQYF
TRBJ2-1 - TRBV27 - TGTGCCAGCAGTTTGAATGGTCTCAATGAGCAGTTCTTC CASSLNGLNEQFF
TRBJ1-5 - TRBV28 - TGTGCCAGCAGTTTAGTACTGGGCGATCAGCCCCAGCATTTT CASSLVLGDQPQHF
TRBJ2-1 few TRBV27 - TGTGCCAGCAGCGGCAGGGTTTCTGTCGTCCCGACGAATCTAAACTACAATGAGCAGTTCTTC CASSGRVSVVPTNLNYNEQFF
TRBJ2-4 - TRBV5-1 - TGCGCCAGCAGCGAAGGACGCTTAGCATACTTC CASSEGRLAYF
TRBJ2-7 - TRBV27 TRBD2 TGTGCCAGCAGTTGGAATAGCGGGAGGGCCTCCGAGCAGTACTTC CASSWNSGRASEQYF